This TCR beta chain was identified during a study of OX40 agonist ivuxolimab in advanced cancers. Germline assignment: CDR1 LGHNA and CDR2 YSLEER. The CDR3 spans 14 residues. V was shortened by 4 bases and J by 8 bases, with 14 bases between the two germline ends. Measured with immunoSEQ multiplex PCR; TCRdb has only the in-frame clones, and not every one. The sample consists of around 80,000 clones, roughly 87% of them appearing once. This receptor was identified in an adult with an advanced solid tumor such as melanoma, head and neck, liver or kidney cancer. V gene TRBV4-3 combines with J gene TRBJ1-4; D not certain. This specimen was CD4+ or CD8+ T cells sorted from blood, taken in a trial of the OX40 agonist ivuxolimab. The chain's CDR3 is CASSPLPGPEKLFF. CDR3 DNA sequence: TGCGCCAGCAGCCCCCTCCCGGGCCCCGAAAAACTGTTTTTT.